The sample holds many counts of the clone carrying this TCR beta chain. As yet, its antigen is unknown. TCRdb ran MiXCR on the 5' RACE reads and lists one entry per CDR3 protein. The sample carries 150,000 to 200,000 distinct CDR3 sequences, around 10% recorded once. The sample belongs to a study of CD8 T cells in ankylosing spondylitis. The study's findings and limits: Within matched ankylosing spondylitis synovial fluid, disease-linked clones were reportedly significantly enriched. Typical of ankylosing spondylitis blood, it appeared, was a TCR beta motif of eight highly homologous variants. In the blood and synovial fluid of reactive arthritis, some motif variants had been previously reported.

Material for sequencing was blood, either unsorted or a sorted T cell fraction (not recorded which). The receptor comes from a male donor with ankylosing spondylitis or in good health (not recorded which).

CDR3 DNA sequence: TGCGCCAGCAGCTTGGCACCTACAGATACGCAGTATTTT. Translating it yields CASSLAPTDTQYF. This rearrangement joins TRBV5-1 to TRBJ2-3; D is uncertain. Per the germline V gene, CDR1 is SGHRS and CDR2 is YFSETQ. Trimming cost V 0 bases and J 3 bases, with 5 bases left between them. This CDR3 contains 13 residues.